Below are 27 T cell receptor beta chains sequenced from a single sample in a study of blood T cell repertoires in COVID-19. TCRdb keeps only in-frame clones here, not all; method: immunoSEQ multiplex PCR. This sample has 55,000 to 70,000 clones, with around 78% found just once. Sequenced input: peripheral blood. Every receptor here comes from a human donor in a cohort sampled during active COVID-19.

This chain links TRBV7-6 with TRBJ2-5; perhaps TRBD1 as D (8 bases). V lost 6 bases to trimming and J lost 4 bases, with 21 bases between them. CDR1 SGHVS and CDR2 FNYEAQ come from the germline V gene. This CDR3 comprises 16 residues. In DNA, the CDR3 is TGTGCCAGCAGTTATCAACAGGGGGAGGGTCCAGAGACCCAGTACTTC. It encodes CASSYQQGEGPETQYF.

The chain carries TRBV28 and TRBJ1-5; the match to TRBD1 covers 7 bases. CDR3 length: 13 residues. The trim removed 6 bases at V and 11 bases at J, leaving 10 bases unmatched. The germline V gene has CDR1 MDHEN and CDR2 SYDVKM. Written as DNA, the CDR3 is TGTGCCAGCAGCAAACAGGGGAGTGGTGCCCAGCATTTT. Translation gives CASSKQGSGAQHF.

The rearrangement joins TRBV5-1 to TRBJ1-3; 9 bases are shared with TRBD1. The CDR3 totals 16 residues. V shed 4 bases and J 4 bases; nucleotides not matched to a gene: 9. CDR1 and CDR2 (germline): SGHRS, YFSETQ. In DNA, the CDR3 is TGCGCCAGCAGCCTACAGGGGGCTGAATCAGGAAACACCATATATTTT. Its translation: CASSLQGAESGNTIYF.

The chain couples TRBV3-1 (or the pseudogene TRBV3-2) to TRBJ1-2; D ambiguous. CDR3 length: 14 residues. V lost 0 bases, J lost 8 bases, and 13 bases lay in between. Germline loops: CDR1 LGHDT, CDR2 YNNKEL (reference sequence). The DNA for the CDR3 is TGTGCCAGCAGCCAAGAATCCGGGTTGGAAGGCTACACCTTC. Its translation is CASSQESGLEGYTF.

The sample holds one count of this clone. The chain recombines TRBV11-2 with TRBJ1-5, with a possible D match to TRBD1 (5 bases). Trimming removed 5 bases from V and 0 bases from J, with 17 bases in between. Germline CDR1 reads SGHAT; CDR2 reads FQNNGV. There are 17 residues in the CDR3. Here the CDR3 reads CASSPSTQTDSNQPQHF. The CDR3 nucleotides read TGTGCCAGCAGCCCCTCCACACAGACAGATAGCAATCAGCCCCAGCATTTT.

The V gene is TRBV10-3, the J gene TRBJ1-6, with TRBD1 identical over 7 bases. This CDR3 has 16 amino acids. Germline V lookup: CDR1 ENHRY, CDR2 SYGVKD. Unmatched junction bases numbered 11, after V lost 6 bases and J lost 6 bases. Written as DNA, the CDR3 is TGTGCCATCAGCCCGAGGGGGGACAGCGTTAATTCACCCCTCCACTTT. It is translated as CAISPRGDSVNSPLHF.

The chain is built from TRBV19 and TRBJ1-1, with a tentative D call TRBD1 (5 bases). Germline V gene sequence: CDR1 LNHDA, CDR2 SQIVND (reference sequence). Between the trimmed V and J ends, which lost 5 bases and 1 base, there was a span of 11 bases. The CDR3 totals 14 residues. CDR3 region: CASSYGASNTEAFF. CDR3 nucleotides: TGTGCCAGTAGTTATGGGGCATCGAACACTGAAGCTTTCTTT.

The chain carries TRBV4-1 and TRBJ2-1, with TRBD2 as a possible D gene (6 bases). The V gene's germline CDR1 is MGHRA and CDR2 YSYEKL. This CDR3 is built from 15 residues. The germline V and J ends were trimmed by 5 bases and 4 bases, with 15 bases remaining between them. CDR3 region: CASSSPGGPYNEQFF. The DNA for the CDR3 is TGCGCCAGCAGCTCCCCCGGAGGGCCTTACAATGAGCAGTTCTTC.

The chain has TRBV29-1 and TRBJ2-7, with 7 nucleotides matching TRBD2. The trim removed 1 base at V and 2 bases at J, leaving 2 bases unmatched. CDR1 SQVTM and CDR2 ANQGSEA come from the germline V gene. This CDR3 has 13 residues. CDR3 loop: CSVEVAGAYEQYF. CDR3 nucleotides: TGCAGCGTTGAAGTAGCGGGCGCCTACGAGCAGTACTTC.

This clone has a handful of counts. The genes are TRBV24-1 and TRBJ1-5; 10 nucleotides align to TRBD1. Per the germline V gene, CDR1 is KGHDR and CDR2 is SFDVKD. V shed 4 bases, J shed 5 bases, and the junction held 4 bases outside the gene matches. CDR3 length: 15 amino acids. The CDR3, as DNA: TGTGCCACCAGTGACCACGGGACAGGGGATCAGCCCCAGCATTTT. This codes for CATSDHGTGDQPQHF.

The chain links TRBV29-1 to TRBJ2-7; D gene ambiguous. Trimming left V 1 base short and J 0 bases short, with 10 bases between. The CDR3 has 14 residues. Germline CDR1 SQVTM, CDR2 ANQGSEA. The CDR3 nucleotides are TGCAGCGTTGAAGCGTGGAGTGGCTCCTACGAGCAGTACTTC. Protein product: CSVEAWSGSYEQYF.

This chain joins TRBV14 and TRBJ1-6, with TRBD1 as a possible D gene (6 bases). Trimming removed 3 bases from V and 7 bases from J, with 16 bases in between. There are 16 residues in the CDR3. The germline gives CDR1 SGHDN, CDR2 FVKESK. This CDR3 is CASSQTGTPGNSPLHF. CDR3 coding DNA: TGTGCCAGCAGCCAGACCGGGACACCCGGAAATTCACCCCTCCACTTT.

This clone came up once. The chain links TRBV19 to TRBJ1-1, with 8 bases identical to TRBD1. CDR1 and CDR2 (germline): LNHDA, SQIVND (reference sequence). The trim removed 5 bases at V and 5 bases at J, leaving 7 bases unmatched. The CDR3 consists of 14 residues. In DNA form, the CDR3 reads TGTGCCAGTAGTTTAGGACAGGGATGGACTGAAGCTTTCTTT. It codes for CASSLGQGWTEAFF.

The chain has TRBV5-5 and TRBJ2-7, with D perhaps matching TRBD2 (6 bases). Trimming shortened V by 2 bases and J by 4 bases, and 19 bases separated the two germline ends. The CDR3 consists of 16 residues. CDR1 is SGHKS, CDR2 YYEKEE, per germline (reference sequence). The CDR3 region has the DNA TGTGCCAGCAGCTTTACGACAGAACTAGCACTATACGAGCAGTACTTC. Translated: CASSFTTELALYEQYF.

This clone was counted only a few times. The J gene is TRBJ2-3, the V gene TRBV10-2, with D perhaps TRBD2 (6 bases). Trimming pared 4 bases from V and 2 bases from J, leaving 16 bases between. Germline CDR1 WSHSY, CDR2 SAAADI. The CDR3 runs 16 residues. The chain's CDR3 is CASSAGGGGHTDTQYF. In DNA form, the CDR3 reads TGCGCCAGCAGTGCAGGTGGGGGAGGACACACAGATACGCAGTATTTT.

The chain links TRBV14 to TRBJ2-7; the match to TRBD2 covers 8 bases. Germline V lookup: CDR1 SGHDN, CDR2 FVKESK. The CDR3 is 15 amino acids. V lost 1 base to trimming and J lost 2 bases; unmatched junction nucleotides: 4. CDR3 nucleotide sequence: TGTGCCAGCAGCCAAGGGCAGCGGGGGCCCTACGAGCAGTACTTC. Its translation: CASSQGQRGPYEQYF.

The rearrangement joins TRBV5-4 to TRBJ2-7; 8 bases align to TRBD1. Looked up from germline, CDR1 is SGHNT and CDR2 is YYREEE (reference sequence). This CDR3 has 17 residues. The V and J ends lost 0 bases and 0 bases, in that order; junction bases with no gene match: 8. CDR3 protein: CASSLAPRQGLSYEQYF. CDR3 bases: TGTGCCAGCAGCTTGGCCCCTCGACAGGGGCTCTCCTACGAGCAGTACTTC.

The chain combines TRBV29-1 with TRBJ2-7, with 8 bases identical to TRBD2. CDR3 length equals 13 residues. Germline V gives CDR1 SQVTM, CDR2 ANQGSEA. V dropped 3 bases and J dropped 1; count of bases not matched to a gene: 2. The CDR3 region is CSVEAGGSYEQYF. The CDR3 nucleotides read TGCAGCGTTGAGGCGGGAGGATCCTACGAGCAGTACTTC.

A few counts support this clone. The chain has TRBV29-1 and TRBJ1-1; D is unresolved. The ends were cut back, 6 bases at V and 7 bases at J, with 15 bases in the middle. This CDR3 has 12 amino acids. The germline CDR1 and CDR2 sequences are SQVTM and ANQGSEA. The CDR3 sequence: CSVAEARLEAFF. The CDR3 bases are TGCAGCGTAGCCGAGGCCCGGCTTGAAGCTTTCTTT.

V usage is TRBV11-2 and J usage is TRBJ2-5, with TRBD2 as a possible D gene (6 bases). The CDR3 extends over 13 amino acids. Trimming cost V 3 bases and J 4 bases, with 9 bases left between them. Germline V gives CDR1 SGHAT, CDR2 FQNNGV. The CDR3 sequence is CASSFETRETQYF. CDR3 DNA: TGTGCCAGCAGCTTCGAGACTAGAGAGACCCAGTACTTC.

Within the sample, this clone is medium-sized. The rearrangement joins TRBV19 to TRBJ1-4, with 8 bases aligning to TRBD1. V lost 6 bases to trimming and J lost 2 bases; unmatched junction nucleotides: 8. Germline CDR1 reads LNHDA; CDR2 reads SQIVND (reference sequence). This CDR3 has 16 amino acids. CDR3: CASRRQGAVTNEKLFF. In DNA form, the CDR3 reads TGTGCCAGTAGAAGGCAGGGGGCTGTCACTAATGAAAAACTGTTTTTT. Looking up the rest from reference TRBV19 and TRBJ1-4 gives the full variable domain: DGGITQSPKYLFRKEGQNVTLSCEQNLNHDAMYWYRQDPGQGLRLIYYSQIVNDFQKGDIAEGYSVSREKKESFPLTVTSAQKNPTAFYLCASRRQGAVTNEKLFFGSGTQLSVL.

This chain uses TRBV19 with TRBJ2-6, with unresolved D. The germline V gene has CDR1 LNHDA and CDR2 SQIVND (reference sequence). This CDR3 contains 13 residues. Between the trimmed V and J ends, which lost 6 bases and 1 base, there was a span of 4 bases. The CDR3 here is CASSLSGANVLTF. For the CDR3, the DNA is TGTGCCAGTAGCCTATCTGGGGCCAACGTCCTGACTTTC.

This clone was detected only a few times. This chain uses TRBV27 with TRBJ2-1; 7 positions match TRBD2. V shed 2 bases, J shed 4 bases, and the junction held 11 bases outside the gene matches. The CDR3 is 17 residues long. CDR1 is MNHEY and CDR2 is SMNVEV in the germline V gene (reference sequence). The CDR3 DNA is TGTGCCAGCAGTTTACCCGATTTGGCTAGCGGTTACAATGAGCAGTTCTTC. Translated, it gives CASSLPDLASGYNEQFF.

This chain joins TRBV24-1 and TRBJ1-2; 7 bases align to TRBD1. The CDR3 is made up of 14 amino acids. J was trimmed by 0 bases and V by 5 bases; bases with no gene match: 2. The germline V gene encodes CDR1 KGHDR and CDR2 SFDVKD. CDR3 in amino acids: CATSAQGANYGYTF. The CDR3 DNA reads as TGTGCCACCAGTGCGCAGGGGGCTAACTATGGCTACACCTTC.

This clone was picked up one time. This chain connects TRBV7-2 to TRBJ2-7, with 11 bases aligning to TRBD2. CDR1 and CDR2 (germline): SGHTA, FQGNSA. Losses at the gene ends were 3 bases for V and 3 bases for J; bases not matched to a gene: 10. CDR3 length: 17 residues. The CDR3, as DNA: TGTGCCAGCAGCTTTCCGATAGCGGGAGGGCCCCACTACGAGCAGTACTTC. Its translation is CASSFPIAGGPHYEQYF. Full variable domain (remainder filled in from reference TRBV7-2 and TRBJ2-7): GAGVSQSPSNKVTEKGKDVELRCDPISGHTALYWYRQSLGQGLEFLIYFQGNSAPDKSGLPSDRFSAERTGGSVSTLTIQRTQQEDSAVYLCASSFPIAGGPHYEQYFGPGTRLTVT.

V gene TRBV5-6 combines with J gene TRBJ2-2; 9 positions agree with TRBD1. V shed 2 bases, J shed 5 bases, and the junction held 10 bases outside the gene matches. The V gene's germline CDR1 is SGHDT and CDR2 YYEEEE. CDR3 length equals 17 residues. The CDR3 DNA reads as TGTGCCAGCAGCTTTAAGACGACAGGGGGAAGAACCGGGGAGCTGTTTTTT. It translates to CASSFKTTGGRTGELFF.

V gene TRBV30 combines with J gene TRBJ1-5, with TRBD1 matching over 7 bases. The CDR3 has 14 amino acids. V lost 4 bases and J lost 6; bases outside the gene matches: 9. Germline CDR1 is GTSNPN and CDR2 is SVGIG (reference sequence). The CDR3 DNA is TGTGCCTGGAACCCGGGACAGAAATTTCAGCCCCAGCATTTT. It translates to CAWNPGQKFQPQHF.